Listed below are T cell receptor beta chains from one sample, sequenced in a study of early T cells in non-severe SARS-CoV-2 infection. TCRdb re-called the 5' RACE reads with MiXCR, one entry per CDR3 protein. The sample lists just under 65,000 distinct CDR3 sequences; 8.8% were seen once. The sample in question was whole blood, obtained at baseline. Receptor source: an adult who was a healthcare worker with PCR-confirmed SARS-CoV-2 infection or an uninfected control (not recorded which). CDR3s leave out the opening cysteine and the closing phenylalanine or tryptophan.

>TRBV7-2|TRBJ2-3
ASSPRGLAGGADTQY
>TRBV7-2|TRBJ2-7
ASSPAGFGYEQY
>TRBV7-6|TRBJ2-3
ASSVGASGITDTQY
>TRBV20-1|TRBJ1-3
SALGTGNSGNTIY
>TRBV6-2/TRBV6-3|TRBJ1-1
ASSYMSTEAF
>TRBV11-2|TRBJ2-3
ASSLTGLLTDTQY
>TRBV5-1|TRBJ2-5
ASSLAGGLAGAETQY
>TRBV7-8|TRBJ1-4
ASSVVTGGNEKLF
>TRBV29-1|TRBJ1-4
SVVNELEANEKLF
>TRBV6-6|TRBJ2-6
ASIMTGAANVLT
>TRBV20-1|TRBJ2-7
SAQQPGLYEQY
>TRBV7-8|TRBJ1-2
ASSPGGEDYGYT
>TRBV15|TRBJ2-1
ATSRDTAGGARQF
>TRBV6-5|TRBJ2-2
ASRPTHTGELF
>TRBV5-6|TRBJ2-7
ASSLWVGGRAYEQY
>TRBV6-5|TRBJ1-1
ASRLQYALNTEAF
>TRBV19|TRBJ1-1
ASSIGQLNTEAF
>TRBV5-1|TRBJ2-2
ASVQGSANTGELF
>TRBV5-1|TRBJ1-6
ASSLDRGNSPLH
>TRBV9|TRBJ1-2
ASSSRDRQIYGYT
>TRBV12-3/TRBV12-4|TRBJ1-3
ASRSQGRPGNTIY
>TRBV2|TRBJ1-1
ASSGDRREAF